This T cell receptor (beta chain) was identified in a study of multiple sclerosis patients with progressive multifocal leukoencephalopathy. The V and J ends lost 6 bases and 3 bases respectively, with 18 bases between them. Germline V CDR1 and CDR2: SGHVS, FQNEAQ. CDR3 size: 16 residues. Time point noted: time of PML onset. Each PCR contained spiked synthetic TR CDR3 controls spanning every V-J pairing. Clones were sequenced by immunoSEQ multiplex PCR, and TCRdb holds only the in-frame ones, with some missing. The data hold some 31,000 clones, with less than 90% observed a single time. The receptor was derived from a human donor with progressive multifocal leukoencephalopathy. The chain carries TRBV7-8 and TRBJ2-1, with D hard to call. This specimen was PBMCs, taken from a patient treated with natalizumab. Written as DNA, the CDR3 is TGTGCCAGCAGGATTGATAGGATGAAAGGCTACAATGAGCAGTTCTTC. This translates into CASRIDRMKGYNEQFF. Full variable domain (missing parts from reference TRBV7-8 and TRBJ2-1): GAGVSQSPRYKVAKRGQDVALRCDPISGHVSLFWYQQALGQGPEFLTYFQNEAQLDKSGLPSDRFFAERPEGSVSTLKIQRTQQEDSAVYLCASRIDRMKGYNEQFFGPGTRLTVL.